This T cell receptor (beta chain) was profiled in a study of T cell repertoires in cytomegalovirus infection. Whole-study context: As its CMV epitopes, the study selected recently identified HLA-C-restricted and well-studied HLA-B-restricted targets. The public TCR beta signatures pointed to both CMV infection and matching HLA type.

TCRdb reprocessed the reads with MiXCR, giving one entry per CDR3 protein. The table shows under 850,000 distinct CDR3 sequences, with around 31% occurring only once. Study conclusions and caveats: Of the TCR beta families, the public ones yielded a cumulative frequency that identified carriers of CMV plus the relevant HLA.

Worth noting for this clonotype: The target antigen is unknown.

V shed 0 bases and J shed 0 bases, with 11 bases lying between them. Germline CDR1 reads DFQATT; CDR2 reads SNEGSKA (reference sequence). The CDR3 covers 15 residues. The genes are TRBV20-1 and TRBJ2-5; D not certain. The clonotype originates from a human donor in good health (CMV status not recorded). Some clones in this sample may be carry-over from other donors' samples. The sequencing used cultured PBMCs, collected from culture after CMV antigen stimulation. CDR3 sequence: CSARDLETDQETQYF. The CDR3 DNA reads as TGCAGTGCTAGAGATTTGGAGACCGACCAAGAGACCCAGTACTTC.